This T cell receptor (beta chain) comes out of a study of control samples from healthy donors and cancer patients (dated by TCRdb to about 2020). This clone was counted a single time. The antigen it binds to is not known. No much larger clone exists at a distance of one base, and base qualities are not known. The germline V gene specifies KGHDR as CDR1 and SFDVKD as CDR2. V loses 4 bases, J loses 2 bases, and the germline ends lie 11 bases apart. Counted from cysteine to phenylalanine, this CDR3 has 14 amino acids. This entry keeps only the CDR3 DNA: 42 bases, framed from base 1. Library preparation was by the immunoSEQ multiplex PCR assay. Entries here come from immuneACCESS through TCRdb and include only in-frame sequences with V and J called. Some clones fail to appear in such tables; in the studies checked, an unresolved V gene covers under half of the shortfall, and the cause of the remainder is unknown. Counted in this sample were about 82,000 clones; more than 75% of them appeared once. Around 20% of the sample lies in the top ten.

The TCR was taken from a man aged 50 to 59 in good health. The sequenced sample was blood. This sequence uses TRBV24-1 and TRBJ2-7, and perhaps TRBD1 as D gene, on 5 matching bases. The sequence in DNA is TGTGCCACCAGTGAAACGACAGACCCCTACGAGCAGTACTTC. It codes for CATSETTDPYEQYF.